The 10 T cell receptor beta chains below come from one sample, sequenced in a study of neurological immune-mediated disorders. TCRdb reprocessed the 5' RACE reads with MiXCR, giving one entry per CDR3 protein. The sample carries tens of thousands of distinct CDR3 sequences, 15% to 20% recorded once. Sequencing was done on a sample of PBMCs. These receptors originate from a woman between 40 and 55 years old in good health.

This clonotype has ten or more counts. The V call is TRBV12-3 or TRBV12-4, the J call TRBJ2-3; 7 bases fit TRBD2. Germline trimming cut 1 base from V and 5 bases from J; bases unmatched to any gene: 6. The CDR3 has 15 residues. CDR3 in DNA: TGTGCCAGCAGTTTAGAAGAGCGGGGAAGAGATACGCAGTATTTT. This sequence encodes CASSLEERGRDTQYF.

This clonotype came up many times. This sequence joins TRBV5-1 and TRBJ2-5, with D perhaps TRBD1 (6 bases). Trimming took 10 bases from V and 1 from J, leaving 23 bases between them. In germline, CDR1 is SGHRS, CDR2 YFSETQ. This CDR3 is built from 16 residues. Written as DNA, the CDR3 is TGCGCCTCAGCCCCCATAGGGGGACATTTCCAAGAGACCCAGTACTTC. Its translation: CASAPIGGHFQETQYF.

This clonotype was picked up many times. The rearrangement uses TRBV18 and TRBJ1-1; D is ambiguous. This CDR3 is built from 14 residues. Germline values: CDR1 KGHSH, CDR2 LQKENI. V was shortened by 11 bases and J by 3 bases, with 19 bases between the two germline ends. CDR3 in amino acids: CAGLGSDVHTEAFF. CDR3 bases: TGTGCCGGCTTGGGGTCAGATGTACACACTGAAGCTTTCTTT.

This clonotype was counted once. V and J are TRBV18 and TRBJ2-3, with 9 positions matching TRBD2. CDR1 and CDR2 from the germline V gene are KGHSH and LQKENI. CDR3 size: 17 residues. J gave up 2 bases and V 0 bases, and 6 bases lay outside the gene matches. CDR3 coding DNA: TGTGCCAGCTCACCACCCCTCGCGGGGGGGGACACAGATACGCAGTATTTT. It encodes CASSPPLAGGDTDTQYF.

Ten or more counts support this clonotype. The chain combines TRBV24-1 with TRBJ1-2; 7 bases are a match to TRBD1. The germline V gene has CDR1 KGHDR and CDR2 SFDVKD. The CDR3 runs to 14 residues. With 2 bases clipped from V and 2 bases from J, the junction kept 1 base outside the gene matches. CDR3: CATSDWDRNYGYTF. Here the CDR3 DNA reads TGTGCCACCAGTGATTGGGACAGAAACTATGGCTACACCTTC.

This clonotype was seen only a few times. The J gene is TRBJ1-5, the V gene TRBV18; 7 nucleotides line up with TRBD1. Germline V CDR1 and CDR2: KGHSH, LQKENI. The CDR3 runs 16 residues. V lost 0 bases, J lost 3 bases, and 5 bases stayed unmatched. The DNA of the CDR3 is TGTGCCAGCTCACCACCCTTCCAGGGGGTCAATCAGCCCCAGCATTTT. This codes for CASSPPFQGVNQPQHF.

The table lists this clonotype with a few counts. The chain carries TRBV5-1 and TRBJ2-6; D gene uncertain. The germline V gene encodes CDR1 SGHRS and CDR2 YFSETQ. The CDR3 contains 13 residues. V lost 4 bases and J lost 1, with 3 bases in between. CDR3 in DNA: TGCGCCAGCAGCATGTCTGGGGCCAACGTCCTGACTTTC. Protein product: CASSMSGANVLTF.

In its sample, this clonotype was seen many times. The chain carries TRBV5-5 and TRBJ1-1; unclear D gene. The CDR3 consists of 13 residues. Trimming removed 1 base from V and 5 bases from J, with 9 bases in between. Looked up from germline, CDR1 is SGHKS and CDR2 is YYEKEE (reference sequence). The CDR3 spells CASSLMGETEAFF. The CDR3 DNA follows: TGTGCCAGCAGCTTGATGGGCGAAACTGAAGCTTTCTTT.

This clonotype has at least ten counts. V is TRBV5-1 and J is TRBJ2-5, with a tentative D call TRBD2 (7 bases). The germline V gene has CDR1 SGHRS and CDR2 YFSETQ. Trimming took 3 bases from V and 4 from J, leaving 13 bases between them. The CDR3 covers 14 residues. The CDR3 nucleotides read TGCGCCAGCAGCTCGGAAGGGGGGGCAGAGACCCAGTACTTC. Translating it yields CASSSEGGAETQYF.

This clonotype was detected many times. CDR3 residues: CASSQGFFEWFF. The CDR3 DNA reads as TGTGCCAGCAGCCAAGGGTTTTTCGAATGGTTCTTC. This chain joins TRBV3-1 and TRBJ2-1; D unresolved. The CDR3 has 12 residues. The ends were cut back, 1 base at V and 15 bases at J, with 13 bases in the middle. Germline V CDR1 and CDR2: LGHDT, YNNKEL (reference sequence).